This T cell receptor beta chain came from a study of early T cells in non-severe SARS-CoV-2 infection. Study in general: The sequenced material was bulk RNA from unsorted whole blood, and its chains were unpaired.

This clonotype came up a few times. Its antigen is currently unknown. Study-wide results and caveats: Using VDJdb, the matching emphasized anti-spike CD8 responses while missing private and CD4 specificities.

In the library, individual cDNA molecules carried attached unique molecular identifiers. TCRdb analysed the 5' RACE reads with MiXCR anew, one entry per CDR3 protein. The sample has 90,000 to 120,000 distinct CDR3 sequences, 11% seen once. The germline V gene has CDR1 SGHVS and CDR2 FQNEAQ. The CDR3 spans 15 residues. V lost 2 bases and J lost 0, with 10 bases in between. Material for sequencing was whole blood. This chain uses TRBV7-8 with TRBJ1-1; D possibly corresponds to TRBD1 (6 bases). This sequence was found in an adult who was a healthcare worker with PCR-confirmed SARS-CoV-2 infection or an uninfected control (not recorded which). CDR3 DNA sequence: TGTGCCAGCAGCTTAAACGGGGGCCTGAACACTGAAGCTTTCTTT. Residues: CASSLNGGLNTEAFF.